The 21 T cell receptor beta chains given below trace back to one sample, sequenced in a study of blood T cells in healthy people across ages. PCR was performed a second time for about 7 to 12 cycles using a sample-barcoded 5' primer and a J-beta primer mix. TCRdb redid the calling of the 5' RACE reads with MiXCR, one entry per CDR3 protein. The sample lists approximately 1,100,000 distinct CDR3 sequences; over 35% were seen once. The sequencing sample was made of blood. The source is a woman between 55 and 75 years old in good health.

The sample holds a few counts of this clonotype. The chain carries TRBV2 and TRBJ2-5; maybe TRBD1 (8 bases). This CDR3 contains 17 residues. V gave up 6 bases and J gave up 4 bases, with 24 bases separating them. Germline V gene data show CDR1 as SNHLY and CDR2 as FYNNEI. The CDR3 loop is CASSPRTGRASRETQYF. The CDR3 coding sequence is TGTGCCAGCAGCCCCCGGACAGGGAGGGCTAGCCGAGAGACCCAGTACTTC. The entire variable domain, with the rest obtained from reference TRBV2 and TRBJ2-5, is as follows: EPEVTQTPSHQVTQMGQEVILRCVPISNHLYFYWYRQILGQKVEFLVSFYNNEISEKSEIFDDQFSVERPDGSNFTLKIRSTKLEDSAMYFCASSPRTGRASRETQYFGPGTRLLVL.

This clonotype appeared once. The chain links TRBV6-5 to TRBJ2-7, with 14 bases aligning to TRBD2. V lost 2 bases and J lost 7; bases outside the gene matches: 13. Per germline, CDR1 MNHEY and CDR2 SVGAGI. The CDR3 has 18 amino acids. The CDR3 loop reads CASSYPTSGRAKNNEQYF. In nucleotides, the CDR3 is TGTGCCAGCAGTTACCCGACTAGCGGGAGGGCCAAAAACAATGAGCAGTACTTC.

The V call is TRBV6-5, the J call TRBJ2-7; a weak D match, TRBD2 (6 bases). The V and J ends lost 5 bases and 5 bases respectively, with 19 bases between them. The CDR3 length is 15 residues. Germline CDR1 is MNHEY and CDR2 is SVGAGI. This CDR3 is CASSPGGGARDEQYF. DNA of the CDR3: TGTGCCAGCAGTCCCGGTGGAGGGGCGCGGGACGAGCAGTACTTC.

This clonotype was counted a few times. The V gene is TRBV9, the J gene TRBJ2-7, with a possible D match to TRBD1 (6 bases). CDR1 SGDLS and CDR2 YYNGEE come from the germline V gene. The V end was cut by 1 base, the J end by 4 bases, with 12 bases between. The CDR3 runs to 14 residues. Here the CDR3 reads CASSVWTDSYEQYF. The CDR3 nucleotides read TGTGCCAGCAGCGTATGGACAGACTCTTACGAGCAGTACTTC.

The chain combines TRBV12-3 or TRBV12-4 with TRBJ1-2, with D possibly matching TRBD1 (6 bases). The CDR3 spans 14 residues. V gave up 1 base and J gave up 7 bases, with 13 bases separating them. CDR3 bases: TGTGCCAGCAGTTTAGGGGGGGGCGTCTCTGGCTACACCTTC. Amino acids: CASSLGGGVSGYTF.

The genes are TRBV21-1 and TRBJ2-5; the D segment call TRBD1 is taken from the table without a DNA check. TRBV21-1 is a listed pseudogene. The CDR3 has 14 amino acids. The CDR3 spells CASSSGISQETQYF. The CDR3 bases are TGTGCCAGCAGTTCCGGGATAAGTCAAGAGACCCAGTACTTC.

The chain uses TRBV2 and TRBJ1-2; 9 bases are shared with TRBD1. Germline CDR1 SNHLY, CDR2 FYNNEI. This CDR3 is built from 15 residues. V trimming: 10 bases; J trimming: 2 bases; junction bases outside the gene matches: 11. CDR3 region: CAIGQGTRGNYGYTF. DNA of the CDR3: TGTGCCATCGGACAGGGGACTAGGGGGAACTATGGCTACACCTTC.

The chain carries TRBV6-1 and TRBJ2-4, with 10 bases lining up with TRBD2. CDR1 is MNHNS and CDR2 is SASEGT in the germline V gene. CDR3 length: 16 amino acids. The V gene end was trimmed by 7 bases and the J gene end by 5 bases; junction bases not matched to a gene: 11. CDR3 residues: CASTKSGRAAENIQYF. The CDR3 bases are TGTGCCAGCACCAAGAGCGGGAGGGCCGCGGAAAACATTCAGTACTTC.

The CDR3 sequence is CATSDSQTEMSSYNEQFF. CDR3 bases: TGTGCCACCAGTGATTCCCAGACAGAGATGAGCTCCTACAATGAGCAGTTCTTC. This chain uses TRBV24-1 with TRBJ2-1, with a tentative D call TRBD1 (5 bases). Trimming removed 2 bases at V and 0 bases at J, with 16 bases between. The CDR3 length is 18 residues. The germline CDR1 and CDR2 sequences are KGHDR and SFDVKD.

This clonotype has at least ten counts. The chain has TRBV20-1 and TRBJ2-5, with 13 bases that match TRBD2. Per germline, CDR1 DFQATT and CDR2 SNEGSKA (reference sequence). After removal of 6 bases from V and 0 bases from J, the junction contained 7 bases not matched to a gene. CDR3 length equals 16 residues. This CDR3 is CSATSGRGGDQETQYF. The CDR3 DNA follows: TGCAGTGCAACTAGCGGGAGGGGAGGGGACCAAGAGACCCAGTACTTC.

The count of this clonotype is one. This chain connects TRBV19 to TRBJ1-1, with D possibly matching TRBD1 (6 bases). This CDR3 region has 14 residues. Trimming took off 5 bases at V and 4 bases at J, with 14 bases between the two ends. Germline-derived CDR1 and CDR2 are LNHDA and SQIVND (reference sequence). This CDR3 reads CASSANRVATEAFF. DNA for the CDR3: TGTGCCAGTAGTGCCAACAGGGTAGCCACTGAAGCTTTCTTT. Using reference TRBV19 and TRBJ1-1 for the parts outside the CDR3, the full variable domain is DGGITQSPKYLFRKEGQNVTLSCEQNLNHDAMYWYRQDPGQGLRLIYYSQIVNDFQKGDIAEGYSVSREKKESFPLTVTSAQKNPTAFYLCASSANRVATEAFFGQGTRLTVV.

The chain combines TRBV4-1 with TRBJ2-7; 11 nucleotides align to TRBD2. From germline, CDR1 is MGHRA and CDR2 YSYEKL. The CDR3 contains 16 residues. The ends lost 0 bases at V and 2 bases at J; junction bases unmatched: 3. Here the CDR3 reads CASSQEGLADPYEQYF. As DNA, the CDR3 is TGCGCCAGCAGCCAAGAGGGACTAGCGGACCCCTACGAGCAGTACTTC.

This clonotype was seen a handful of times. V gene TRBV6-2 or TRBV6-3 combines with J gene TRBJ2-1; no clear D. CDR1 is MNHEY, CDR2 SVGEGT, per germline. The CDR3 runs 17 residues. Between the trimmed V and J ends, which lost 0 bases and 1 base, there was a span of 13 bases. The chain's CDR3 is CASSYSALGPSYNEQFF. The CDR3 DNA follows: TGTGCCAGCAGTTACTCTGCCCTCGGTCCTTCCTACAATGAGCAGTTCTTC.

The chain is built from TRBV6-2 or TRBV6-3 and TRBJ1-2; D gene ambiguous. V was clipped by 4 bases and J by 4 bases, with 10 bases between them. From germline, CDR1 is MNHEY and CDR2 SVGEGT. This CDR3 spans 13 amino acids. This CDR3 is CASSSNLFYGYTF. CDR3 nucleotide sequence: TGTGCCAGCAGTTCAAACCTATTCTATGGCTACACCTTC.

This clonotype was seen a few times. This chain links TRBV9 with TRBJ1-2; D ambiguous. CDR3 length equals 12 residues. The V gene lost 6 bases and the J gene lost 7 bases, with 13 bases spanning the gap. In germline, CDR1 is SGDLS, CDR2 YYNGEE. The CDR3 spells CASNEYEVGYTF. DNA of the CDR3: TGTGCCAGCAACGAATATGAGGTTGGCTACACCTTC.

This clonotype appeared a few times. The J gene is TRBJ2-3, the V gene TRBV10-3; D is unclear. Germline-derived CDR1 and CDR2 are ENHRY and SYGVKD. V gave up 0 bases and J gave up 2 bases, with 6 bases separating them. The CDR3 spans 14 residues. CDR3 in DNA: TGTGCCATCAGTGAGTCGGGGATCACAGATACGCAGTATTTT. As protein: CAISESGITDTQYF.

Note on this clonotype: A much larger clone lies one base from this, so it may be a read error. This sequence joins TRBV11-3 and TRBJ2-3, with D possibly TRBD1 on 6 matching bases. With 0 bases removed from V and 6 bases from J, the gap between germline ends came to 7 bases. The length of the CDR3 is 13 residues. The germline V gene encodes CDR1 SGHNT and CDR2 YENEEA. The CDR3: CASSLDQGDTQYF. As DNA, the CDR3 is TGTGCCAGCAGCTTAGATCAGGGGGATACGCAGTATTTT.

This clonotype was counted many times. A much larger clonotype is one base distant, so this may be a read error. The chain recombines TRBV9 with TRBJ2-5, with 10 nucleotides matching TRBD2. The junction had 15 bases not matched to a gene; V was cut back by 2 bases and J by 11 bases. This CDR3 has 16 amino acids. Looked up from germline, CDR1 is SGDLS and CDR2 is YYNGEE. The CDR3 here is CASSVSGRAWGYEQYF. The CDR3 DNA follows: TGTGCCAGCAGCGTCAGCGGGAGGGCCTGGGGATATGAGCAGTACTTC.

This clonotype was seen a few times. The J gene is TRBJ1-2, the V gene TRBV9; D remains unclear. Per germline, CDR1 SGDLS and CDR2 YYNGEE. The CDR3 is 15 amino acids. Trimming pared 4 bases from V and 6 bases from J, leaving 19 bases between. The CDR3 DNA is TGTGCCAGCAGCCCCGGAGCAGGAATGAGGGATGGCTACACCTTC. Its protein is CASSPGAGMRDGYTF.

A word on this clonotype: The junction differs from germline at one of its ends, possibly a read error. The rearrangement uses TRBV20-1 and TRBJ2-1; 7 bases are a match to TRBD1. This CDR3 spans 14 amino acids. The germline V gene has CDR1 DFQATT and CDR2 SNEGSKA (reference sequence). Here the CDR3 reads CSVKGQLIYNGQFF. The CDR3 DNA follows: TGCAGTGTTAAGGGACAGCTAATATACAATGGGCAGTTCTTC.

This clonotype was detected a few times. The chain links TRBV11-1 to TRBJ2-1; the D gene could be TRBD1 or TRBD2 (5 bases each). The CDR3 contains 13 residues. The V gene's germline CDR1 is SGHAT and CDR2 FQDESV (reference sequence). V was pared by 4 bases and J by 5 bases, with 9 bases between. The CDR3 loop reads CASSWDQNNEQFF. The DNA of the CDR3 is TGTGCCAGCAGCTGGGACCAGAACAATGAGCAGTTCTTC. Combining the CDR3 with reference TRBV11-1 and TRBJ2-1 gives the whole variable domain EAEVAQSPRYKITEKSQAVAFWCDPISGHATLYWYRQILGQGPELLVQFQDESVVDDSQLPKDRFSAERLKGVDSTLKIQPAELGDSAMYLCASSWDQNNEQFFGPGTRLTVL.